This T cell receptor (beta chain) was identified during a study of T-cell reconstitution after alpha-beta-depleted transplantation in children. The authors prepared the TCRbeta library with unique molecular identifiers. TCRdb ran MiXCR on the PCR reads and lists one entry per CDR3 protein. The top ten clones hold approximately 2% of a sample with about 460,000 distinct CDR3 sequences, over 9.5% of them seen once. Trimming cost V 5 bases and J 4 bases; bases outside gene matches: 7. The CDR3 covers 15 residues. The V gene is TRBV12-3 or TRBV12-4, the J gene TRBJ1-3, with 8 positions matching TRBD1. The sequence was obtained from a child aged 2 to 15 with inherited bone marrow failure, due to receive a stem cell transplant. The specimen comprised PBMCs, sampled before TCRalphabeta/CD19-depleted stem cell transplant. The CDR3 DNA reads TGTGCCAGCAGTGTGACAGGGGTGGCGGGAAACACCATATATTTT. This encodes CASSVTGVAGNTIYF.